The 16 T cell receptor beta chains below were found in one sample sequenced in a study of T cells in tuberculosis. Libraries were prepared by immunoSEQ multiplex PCR; TCRdb keeps only in-frame clonotypes and omits some of them. The profile shows roughly 41,000 clones, 85% to 95% of them singletons. The sequenced sample was PBMCs. These receptors were collected from a donor aged 5 to 30 with latent tuberculosis or without tuberculosis infection. Some clones in this sample may be carry-over from other donors' samples.

About this clone itself: At one boundary the junction diverges from the germline segment, which might be a read error. The chain is built from TRBV28 and TRBJ1-5; the D gene is possibly TRBD1 (6 bases). Germline assignment: CDR1 MDHEN and CDR2 SYDVKM. The CDR3 length is 12 residues. CDR3 amino acids: CASSLLHTGLDF. CDR3 coding DNA: TGTGCCAGCAGTTTACTACATACAGGGTTGGATTTT.

The chain is built from TRBV10-3 and TRBJ2-3; 8 bases map to TRBD2. Germline CDR1 is ENHRY and CDR2 is SYGVKD. V lost 10 bases and J lost 1; bases outside the gene matches: 4. CDR3 size: 13 residues. CDR3 sequence: CASELAGTDTQYF. CDR3 DNA sequence: TGTGCCAGCGAACTAGCGGGCACAGATACGCAGTATTTT.

The chain employs TRBV6-5 and TRBJ1-3; no firm D call. Looked up from germline, CDR1 is MNHEY and CDR2 is SVGAGI. Trimming stripped 8 bases from V and 5 bases from J, with 13 bases between. This CDR3 is built from 13 residues. The CDR3 is CASSNNTRNTIYF. The CDR3 nucleotides are TGTGCCAGCTCAAACAATACCCGAAACACCATATATTTT.

The chain links TRBV27 to TRBJ1-2, with D perhaps matching TRBD1 (5 bases). From germline, CDR1 is MNHEY and CDR2 SMNVEV (reference sequence). V was clipped by 1 base and J by 7 bases, with 13 bases between them. CDR3 size: 14 residues. CDR3 region: CASSLLGLGRGYTF. In DNA form, the CDR3 reads TGTGCCAGCAGTTTATTGGGACTGGGCCGTGGCTACACCTTC.

This chain uses TRBV2 with TRBJ1-1, with 9 bases identical to TRBD1. CDR1 is SNHLY and CDR2 is FYNNEI in the germline V gene. The CDR3 is 15 residues long. With 6 bases clipped from V and 1 base from J, the junction kept 6 bases outside the gene matches. The CDR3 nucleotides read TGTGCCAGCAGAGACCTGACAGGGGGGAACACTGAAGCTTTCTTT. It translates to CASRDLTGGNTEAFF.

This sequence joins TRBV5-1 and TRBJ1-6; 9 nucleotides line up with TRBD1. V dropped 3 bases and J dropped 9; count of bases not matched to a gene: 7. CDR1 is SGHRS, CDR2 YFSETQ, per germline. The CDR3 length is 15 residues. The DNA of the CDR3 is TGCGCCAGCAGCTCGGAAACAGGGGGCGTTTCACCCCTCCACTTT. Translating it yields CASSSETGGVSPLHF. The full variable domain, rest sourced from reference TRBV5-1 and TRBJ1-6, is KAGVTQTPRYLIKTRGQQVTLSCSPISGHRSVSWYQQTPGQGLQFLFEYFSETQRNKGNFPGRFSGRQFSNSRSEMNVSTLELGDSALYLCASSSETGGVSPLHFGNGTRLTVT.

V is TRBV27 and J is TRBJ2-4; the match to TRBD1 covers 7 bases. The CDR3 loop spans 16 amino acids. CDR1 is MNHEY and CDR2 is SMNVEV in the germline V gene (reference sequence). Trimming at V came to 1 base and at J to 4 bases, leaving 7 bases not matched to a gene. CDR3 protein: CASSLLEGGTKNIQYF. The DNA of the CDR3 is TGTGCCAGCAGTTTATTGGAAGGGGGCACAAAAAACATTCAGTACTTC.

V gene TRBV5-1 combines with J gene TRBJ2-2; D gene uncertain. CDR1 is SGHRS and CDR2 is YFSETQ in the germline V gene. The CDR3 spans 14 residues. The V end lost 1 base, the J end lost 1 base, and 5 bases lay between the germline ends. Here the CDR3 DNA reads TGCGCCAGCAGCTTGAGAGGGAACACCGGGGAGCTGTTTTTT. Residues: CASSLRGNTGELFF.

As DNA, the CDR3 is TGCAGCGCCACAGGGGGCTTTCCTGGAAACACCATATATTTT. It encodes CSATGGFPGNTIYF. J is TRBJ1-3 and V is TRBV29-1; 9 bases agree with TRBD1. The V gene end was trimmed by 7 bases and the J gene end by 2 bases; junction bases not matched to a gene: 6. Germline CDR1 is SQVTM and CDR2 is ANQGSEA. The CDR3 contains 14 residues.

This chain links TRBV11-2 with TRBJ1-2, with D possibly being TRBD1 (5 bases). This CDR3 contains 13 residues. Germline lookup yields CDR1 SGHAT and CDR2 FQNNGV. V lost 1 base and J 5 bases, leaving 8 bases between the germline ends. DNA for the CDR3: TGTGCCAGCAGCTTAGGGGGGGTATATGGCTACACCTTC. It specifies CASSLGGVYGYTF. Variable domain in full (rest from reference TRBV11-2 and TRBJ1-2): EAGVAQSPRYKIIEKRQSVAFWCNPISGHATLYWYQQILGQGPKLLIQFQNNGVVDDSQLPKDRFSAERLKGVDSTLKIQPAKLEDSAVYLCASSLGGVYGYTFGSGTRLTVV.

CDR3 bases: TGCGCCAGCAGCGTGGGACAGGGGAGCTCCTACGAGCAGTACTTC. Its translation: CASSVGQGSSYEQYF. The V gene is TRBV5-1, the J gene TRBJ2-7; TRBD1 matches 10 bases. V lost 4 bases and J lost 0; bases outside the gene matches: 4. The CDR3 covers 15 residues. The germline V gene encodes CDR1 SGHRS and CDR2 YFSETQ.

The gene calls are TRBV5-1 and TRBJ2-1; D might be TRBD2 (7 bases). Germline-derived CDR1 and CDR2 are SGHRS and YFSETQ. Trimming removed 0 bases from V and 7 bases from J, with 14 bases in between. CDR3 length: 15 residues. As DNA, the CDR3 is TGCGCCAGCAGCTTGGTCGGGGGGCTGGGGAATGAGCAGTTCTTC. Its translation: CASSLVGGLGNEQFF.

The chain joins TRBV19 to TRBJ1-2; a possible D gene is TRBD1 (6 bases). Germline V lookup: CDR1 LNHDA, CDR2 SQIVND (reference sequence). V was trimmed by 3 bases and J by 7 bases, leaving 9 bases between them. The CDR3 is 12 residues long. The CDR3 here is CASSIGGLGYTF. DNA for the CDR3: TGTGCCAGTAGTATTGGGGGCCTTGGCTACACCTTC. The full variable domain, in which reference TRBV19 and TRBJ1-2 provide the parts outside the CDR3, is DGGITQSPKYLFRKEGQNVTLSCEQNLNHDAMYWYRQDPGQGLRLIYYSQIVNDFQKGDIAEGYSVSREKKESFPLTVTSAQKNPTAFYLCASSIGGLGYTFGSGTRLTVV.

The J gene is TRBJ1-2, the V gene TRBV6-4; 8 bases agree with TRBD1. In germline, CDR1 is MRHNA, CDR2 SNTAGT. The trim removed 6 bases at V and 7 bases at J, leaving 7 bases unmatched. This CDR3 has 13 amino acids. The CDR3 DNA is TGTGCCAGCAGGTGGCAGGGGGCTTTTGGCTACACCTTC. This encodes CASRWQGAFGYTF.

For the CDR3, the DNA is TGTGCCAGTAGTACGACAGGTAAAGCTAACTATGGCTACACCTTC. Protein product: CASSTTGKANYGYTF. The chain links TRBV19 to TRBJ1-2; perhaps TRBD1 as D (6 bases). Between the trimmed V and J ends, which lost 4 bases and 0 bases, there was a span of 12 bases. Germline values: CDR1 LNHDA, CDR2 SQIVND (reference sequence). CDR3 length equals 15 residues.

This rearrangement joins TRBV10-1 to TRBJ1-6; D may be TRBD1 (6 bases). V was cut by 2 bases and J by 5 bases, with 7 bases left in between. The CDR3 contains 14 residues. Germline V gene sequence: CDR1 WNHNN, CDR2 SYGVQD (reference sequence). CDR3 nucleotide sequence: TGCGCCAGCAGTGAGGGGACAAATAATTCACCCCTCCACTTT. As protein: CASSEGTNNSPLHF.